The clone carrying this TCR beta chain was found many times. Its antigen is unidentified. The data stem from a study of T cells in Graves' hyperthyroidism and ophthalmopathy. Overall study results and limits: Through a model of 13 V-J features, ophthalmopathy was separated from stable hyperthyroidism.

The TCR beta CDR3 regions underwent amplification using RNA transcripts as the source. First-round RT-PCR targeting the TCR CDR3 was performed with the HTBI primer set. MiXCR was run by TCRdb on the multiplex PCR reads, yielding one entry per CDR3 protein. The table shows about 250,000 distinct CDR3 sequences, with approximately 25% occurring only once. Exclusion followed for patients with uncontrolled infection, other autoimmune disease, pregnancy or lactation. Diagnosing involved the use of clinical symptoms, serum thyroxine and TRAb, thyroid ultrasound and orbital computed tomography. Losses at the gene ends were 2 bases for V and 4 bases for J; bases not matched to a gene: 7. This CDR3 comprises 15 residues. Germline CDR1 reads GTSNPN; CDR2 reads SVGIG (reference sequence).

Sequenced material: blood. This TCR was recovered from a middle-aged woman with Graves' ophthalmopathy. The chain is built from TRBV30 and TRBJ2-2; 7 bases are shared with TRBD1. CDR3 region: CAWSPGTDLTGELFF. In DNA, the CDR3 is TGTGCCTGGAGTCCAGGGACAGACCTCACCGGGGAGCTGTTTTTT.